Presented here are 8 T cell receptor beta chains from one specimen sequenced in a study of early T cells in non-severe SARS-CoV-2 infection. TCRdb analysed the 5' RACE reads with MiXCR anew, one entry per CDR3 protein. The profile shows about 42,000 distinct CDR3 sequences, approximately 6.2% of them singletons. Sequencing was performed on whole blood, taken at baseline. The receptors come from an adult who was a healthcare worker with PCR-confirmed SARS-CoV-2 infection or an uninfected control (not recorded which).

This clonotype was seen repeatedly, ten times or more. The chain carries TRBV30 and TRBJ1-1, with D tentatively TRBD1 (5 bases). Germline loops: CDR1 GTSNPN, CDR2 SVGIG (reference sequence). The CDR3 runs to 14 residues. Trimming removed 2 bases at V and 3 bases at J, with 13 bases between. This CDR3 is CAWSLIQADTEAFF. The CDR3 region has the DNA TGTGCCTGGAGTTTGATACAGGCTGACACTGAAGCTTTCTTT. Looking up the rest from reference TRBV30 and TRBJ1-1 gives the full variable domain: SQTIHQWPATLVQPVGSPLSLECTVEGTSNPNLYWYRQAAGRGLQLLFYSVGIGQISSEVPQNLSASRPQDRQFILSSKKLLLSDSGFYLCAWSLIQADTEAFFGQGTRLTVV.

As DNA, the CDR3 is TGTGCCAGCAGTGACTCGGGACTACAAACCGGGGAGCTGTTTTTT. This encodes CASSDSGLQTGELFF. The chain links TRBV6-4 to TRBJ2-2; 7 bases are shared with TRBD2. In germline, CDR1 is MRHNA, CDR2 SNTAGT. The CDR3 covers 15 residues. J gave up 5 bases and V 0 bases, and 3 bases lay outside the gene matches.

With regard to this clonotype: Since a much larger clone is just one base distant, this may be a read error. The rearrangement uses TRBV21-1 and TRBJ2-5; the tabulated D call, TRBD2, remains unverified against the DNA. TRBV21-1 is deemed a pseudogene. The CDR3 totals 13 residues. CDR3 coding DNA: TGTGCCAGCAGCTCCCGCCTCCATGAGACCCAGTACTTC. This encodes CASSSRLHETQYF.

This clonotype was detected ten times or more. This rearrangement joins TRBV6-2 or TRBV6-3 to TRBJ2-1, with 8 bases aligning to TRBD2. Germline CDR1 MNHEY, CDR2 SVGEGT. Losses at the gene ends were 8 bases for V and 9 bases for J; bases not matched to a gene: 15. This CDR3 is 15 amino acids long. CDR3 nucleotide sequence: TGTGCCAGCGACAAACGGACGGGGGGGCTAGGTGAGCAGTTCTTC. It codes for CASDKRTGGLGEQFF.

The chain uses TRBV6-1 and TRBJ2-3, with 8 bases lining up with TRBD1. The CDR3 runs to 16 residues. Germline assignment: CDR1 MNHNS and CDR2 SASEGT. The V gene end was trimmed by 6 bases and the J gene end by 2 bases; junction bases not matched to a gene: 10. CDR3 nucleotides: TGTGCCAGCAGCCCTGGACAGGGTGTGTTCACAGATACGCAGTATTTT. It codes for CASSPGQGVFTDTQYF.

This clonotype was recorded at least ten times. The gene calls are TRBV5-1 and TRBJ2-5, with 7 bases matching TRBD1. In germline, CDR1 is SGHRS, CDR2 YFSETQ. The junction had 2 bases not matched to a gene; V was cut back by 0 bases and J by 0 bases. CDR3 length: 15 amino acids. The CDR3 here is CASSLGQGDQETQYF. The CDR3 region has the DNA TGCGCCAGCAGCTTGGGACAGGGAGACCAAGAGACCCAGTACTTC. Together with reference TRBV5-1 and TRBJ2-5, the CDR3 gives the full variable domain: KAGVTQTPRYLIKTRGQQVTLSCSPISGHRSVSWYQQTPGQGLQFLFEYFSETQRNKGNFPGRFSGRQFSNSRSEMNVSTLELGDSALYLCASSLGQGDQETQYFGPGTRLLVL.

This clonotype has just a few counts. This chain joins TRBV5-4 and TRBJ2-7; weak D call: TRBD1 (5 bases). Germline-derived CDR1 and CDR2 are SGHNT and YYREEE (reference sequence). The CDR3 consists of 15 residues. Trimming took off 4 bases at V and 3 bases at J, with 17 bases between the two ends. In nucleotides, the CDR3 is TGTGCCAGCAGCCGGCAGGGAAGTAAAGGCTACGAGCAGTACTTC. It specifies CASSRQGSKGYEQYF.

This chain uses TRBV20-1 with TRBJ2-3; 7 nucleotides align to TRBD1. Germline V gene data show CDR1 as DFQATT and CDR2 as SNEGSKA (reference sequence). This CDR3 has 15 residues. J lost 3 bases, V lost 1 base, and 7 bases had no gene match. The CDR3 protein is CSARVPRGQTDTQYF. The CDR3 DNA sequence: TGCAGTGCTAGAGTCCCAAGGGGGCAAACAGATACGCAGTATTTT.